Below are 5 T cell receptor beta chains sequenced from a single sample in a study of OX40 agonist ivuxolimab in advanced cancers. Only in-frame clones appear in the TCRdb table, and some are missing; sequencing was by immunoSEQ multiplex PCR. Of 25,000 to 40,000 clones listed, 87% were seen once; the top ten hold under 30%. Sequences were derived from CD4+ or CD8+ T cells sorted from blood, sampled in a trial of the OX40 agonist ivuxolimab. The source of these receptors is an adult with an advanced solid tumor such as melanoma, head and neck, liver or kidney cancer.

This chain uses TRBV19 with TRBJ2-7; tentatively, D is TRBD1 or TRBD2 (5 bases each). CDR3 size: 16 residues. Looked up from germline, CDR1 is LNHDA and CDR2 is SQIVND (reference sequence). Between the trimmed V and J ends, which lost 5 bases and 2 bases, there was a span of 19 bases. The CDR3 DNA follows: TGTGCCAGTAGTCTCCGGCAGGGCGAGGGACCCTACGAGCAGTACTTC. It encodes CASSLRQGEGPYEQYF. The full variable domain, in which reference TRBV19 and TRBJ2-7 provide the parts outside the CDR3, is DGGITQSPKYLFRKEGQNVTLSCEQNLNHDAMYWYRQDPGQGLRLIYYSQIVNDFQKGDIAEGYSVSREKKESFPLTVTSAQKNPTAFYLCASSLRQGEGPYEQYFGPGTRLTVT.

V is TRBV19 and J is TRBJ2-7, with a possible D match to TRBD2 (6 bases). Germline V gene sequence: CDR1 LNHDA, CDR2 SQIVND (reference sequence). The CDR3 spans 14 residues. Trimming pared 2 bases from V and 2 bases from J, leaving 10 bases between. The CDR3: CASSIKEGTYEQYF. DNA of the CDR3: TGTGCCAGTAGTATAAAGGAGGGGACCTACGAGCAGTACTTC.

This chain links TRBV5-1 with TRBJ2-7; D is perhaps TRBD1 or TRBD2 (5 bases each). This CDR3 comprises 15 residues. CDR1 and CDR2 from the germline V gene are SGHRS and YFSETQ. V gave up 0 bases and J gave up 0 bases, with 10 bases separating them. This CDR3 reads CASSLAVGTSYEQYF. Here the CDR3 DNA reads TGCGCCAGCAGCTTGGCCGTGGGGACCTCCTACGAGCAGTACTTC.

CDR3 amino acids: CASRTGIYEQYF. DNA of the CDR3: TGTGCCAGCAGAACAGGGATTTACGAGCAGTACTTC. The rearrangement joins TRBV6-5 to TRBJ2-7; a weak D match, TRBD1 (6 bases). The CDR3 has 12 amino acids. V lost 6 bases to trimming and J lost 4 bases, with 10 bases between them. The V gene's germline CDR1 is MNHEY and CDR2 SVGAGI.

The chain has TRBV28 and TRBJ1-2; D not resolved. The CDR3 has 15 amino acids. Trimming cost V 3 bases and J 4 bases, with 15 bases left between them. The V gene's germline CDR1 is MDHEN and CDR2 SYDVKM. CDR3 coding DNA: TGTGCCAGCAGTTTCCCCGGAAGGGTTGGCTATGGCTACACCTTC. Protein: CASSFPGRVGYGYTF.